This T cell receptor (beta chain) is drawn from a study of radiotherapy plus CTLA-4 blockade in lung cancer. The data were produced by immunoSEQ multiplex PCR, yet TCRdb's version contains in-frame clones alone and is incomplete. This sample yields more than 75,000 clones, of which roughly four fifths are seen a single time; under 30% belongs to the top ten. Trimming cost V 0 bases and J 4 bases, with 14 bases left between them. Germline CDR1 reads GTSNPN; CDR2 reads SVGIG (reference sequence). This CDR3 has 15 residues. The starting material was peripheral blood, obtained from a patient treated with radiotherapy plus ipilimumab. The chain links TRBV30 to TRBJ2-3; D is possibly TRBD1 or TRBD2 (5 bases each). This TCR came from a human donor with non-small cell lung cancer that progressed on radiotherapy plus ipilimumab. As DNA, the CDR3 is TGTGCCTGGAGTGTTGGGGGATCCACGTCAGATACGCAGTATTTT. Protein product: CAWSVGGSTSDTQYF.